These 30 T cell receptor beta chains originate from one sample sequenced in a study of T cells in tuberculosis. Here immunoSEQ multiplex PCR was the method, and the copy in TCRdb shows in-frame clones only, minus some. Of around 29,000 clones detected, over 90% appear once; the ten largest clones hold around 4.6%. Sequencing used PBMCs. These receptor sequences come from a donor between 10 and 35 years old with latent tuberculosis or without tuberculosis infection.

The J gene is TRBJ2-7, the V gene TRBV5-4, with TRBD1 matching over 10 bases. The length of the CDR3 is 15 residues. Germline-derived CDR1 and CDR2 are SGHNT and YYREEE (reference sequence). V lost 4 bases to trimming and J lost 4 bases; unmatched junction nucleotides: 8. CDR3 sequence reads: CASSAQTGGEYEQYF. The CDR3, as DNA: TGTGCCAGCAGCGCCCAGACAGGGGGCGAATACGAGCAGTACTTC.

In its sample, this clone was seen once. The genes are TRBV14 and TRBJ2-1; TRBD2 aligns across 13 bases. Per the germline V gene, CDR1 is SGHDN and CDR2 is FVKESK. After removal of 0 bases from V and 7 bases from J, the junction contained 0 bases not matched to a gene. CDR3 length: 15 residues. The CDR3 sequence: CASSQEGLAGNEQFF. CDR3 DNA sequence: TGTGCCAGCAGCCAAGAGGGACTAGCGGGAAATGAGCAGTTCTTC.

V usage is TRBV7-9 and J usage is TRBJ2-3; 7 positions match TRBD1. Germline V gene data show CDR1 as SEHNR and CDR2 as FQNEAQ (reference sequence). The CDR3 is made up of 12 amino acids. With 3 bases clipped from V and 8 bases from J, the junction kept 2 bases outside the gene matches. The CDR3 DNA sequence: TGTGCCAGCAGCTTCAAGGGGGCTACGCAGTATTTT. It encodes CASSFKGATQYF.

This chain connects TRBV19 to TRBJ2-1; D perhaps matches TRBD2 (7 bases). The V and J ends lost 4 bases and 7 bases respectively, with 17 bases between them. CDR3 length: 15 residues. Germline CDR1 LNHDA, CDR2 SQIVND (reference sequence). CDR3 nucleotides: TGTGCCAGTAGTAGTGGGGGGGCCTTAAGTAATGAGCAGTTCTTC. Protein: CASSSGGALSNEQFF.

V and J are TRBV28 and TRBJ2-1; 8 bases match TRBD2. Germline CDR1 MDHEN, CDR2 SYDVKM. Trimming at V came to 10 bases and at J to 0 bases, leaving 11 bases not matched to a gene. CDR3 length: 16 residues. The CDR3 here is CATLTRGVRSYNEQFF. The CDR3 DNA reads as TGTGCCACCCTGACGCGGGGGGTCCGCTCCTACAATGAGCAGTTCTTC.

The rearrangement uses TRBV5-1 and TRBJ2-3, with 9 bases aligning to TRBD1. The trim removed 0 bases at V and 0 bases at J, leaving 5 bases unmatched. The germline V gene encodes CDR1 SGHRS and CDR2 YFSETQ. The CDR3 spans 17 residues. The CDR3 reads CASSLGQGVYSTDTQYF. The CDR3 bases are TGCGCCAGCAGCTTGGGACAGGGGGTTTATAGCACAGATACGCAGTATTTT.

CDR3 loop: CASSPVPSGGWMTQYF. The CDR3 DNA reads TGTGCCAGCAGTCCCGTACCTAGCGGGGGCTGGATGACGCAGTATTTT. The V and J genes are TRBV28 and TRBJ2-3; 10 positions agree with TRBD2. Germline CDR1 and CDR2: MDHEN and SYDVKM. This CDR3 spans 16 amino acids. With 5 bases clipped from V and 9 bases from J, the junction kept 14 bases outside the gene matches.

This clone was seen just once. V and J are TRBV13 and TRBJ2-3; the match to TRBD2 covers 10 bases. Germline V gene lookup returns CDR1 PRHDT and CDR2 FYEKMQ (reference sequence). V was clipped by 6 bases and J by 3 bases; unmatched bases: 6. CDR3 length equals 15 residues. CDR3 region: CASSKRGGQTDTQYF. As DNA, the CDR3 is TGTGCCAGCAGTAAGCGGGGGGGCCAGACAGATACGCAGTATTTT.

This rearrangement joins TRBV19 to TRBJ2-7; a weak D match, TRBD1 (6 bases). CDR3 length equals 13 residues. The ends were cut back, 3 bases at V and 5 bases at J, with 11 bases in the middle. Germline V gene sequence: CDR1 LNHDA, CDR2 SQIVND (reference sequence). The CDR3: CASSIRGGHEQYF. DNA of the CDR3: TGTGCCAGTAGTATCCGAGGGGGTCACGAGCAGTACTTC.

V gene TRBV5-1 combines with J gene TRBJ2-3; 7 nucleotides align to TRBD1. This CDR3 comprises 15 residues. Germline V gene data show CDR1 as SGHRS and CDR2 as YFSETQ. Unmatched junction bases numbered 5, after V lost 4 bases and J lost 0 bases. Here the CDR3 reads CASSLPQGSTDTQYF. The CDR3 DNA follows: TGCGCCAGCAGCCTCCCACAGGGGAGCACAGATACGCAGTATTTT.

The V and J genes are TRBV7-2 and TRBJ2-7, with D uncertain. The length of the CDR3 is 14 residues. In germline, CDR1 is SGHTA, CDR2 FQGNSA. The ends were cut back, 2 bases at V and 0 bases at J, with 8 bases in the middle. The CDR3 loop reads CASSLYPFSYEQYF. The CDR3 DNA is TGTGCCAGCAGCTTATATCCTTTCTCCTACGAGCAGTACTTC.

The chain recombines TRBV28 with TRBJ1-2; 7 positions match TRBD1. Germline loops: CDR1 MDHEN, CDR2 SYDVKM. The J segment lost 3 bases and the V segment lost 6 bases, leaving 16 bases of the junction unmatched. The CDR3 sequence is 17 residues long. The chain's CDR3 is CASSDLAPGGEYYGYTF. CDR3 bases: TGTGCCAGCAGCGACCTGGCCCCAGGGGGAGAATACTATGGCTACACCTTC.

The chain has TRBV7-9 and TRBJ1-4; 11 bases map to TRBD1. The CDR3 has 16 amino acids. With V trimmed by 5 bases and J by 5 bases, 7 bases remained unmatched. Germline assignment: CDR1 SEHNR and CDR2 FQNEAQ (reference sequence). CDR3 region: CASSPYGTGGNEKLFF. In nucleotides, the CDR3 is TGTGCCAGCAGCCCCTATGGGACAGGGGGAAATGAAAAACTGTTTTTT.

The V gene is TRBV4-3, the J gene TRBJ2-3; 9 positions match TRBD2. Germline V gene sequence: CDR1 LGHNA, CDR2 YSLEER. The CDR3 sequence is 17 residues long. The V gene end was trimmed by 3 bases and the J gene end by 2 bases; junction bases not matched to a gene: 9. This CDR3 is CASSHTLAGSITDTQYF. DNA for the CDR3: TGCGCCAGCAGCCATACCCTAGCGGGGTCAATCACAGATACGCAGTATTTT.

This rearrangement joins TRBV6-5 to TRBJ1-6; D ambiguous. The length of the CDR3 is 16 residues. Germline-derived CDR1 and CDR2 are MNHEY and SVGAGI. Deletions cut 0 bases from V and 0 bases from J, with 6 bases between. CDR3 sequence: CASSYSEHSYNSPLHF. As DNA, the CDR3 is TGTGCCAGCAGTTACTCGGAGCACTCCTATAATTCACCCCTCCACTTT.

This rearrangement joins TRBV11-2 to TRBJ2-7; the match to TRBD1 covers 7 bases. V shed 2 bases and J 2 bases; nucleotides not matched to a gene: 6. This CDR3 is built from 15 residues. The V gene's germline CDR1 is SGHAT and CDR2 FQNNGV. The CDR3 loop is CASSLTGEVAYEQYF. CDR3 DNA sequence: TGTGCCAGCAGCTTAACAGGGGAAGTGGCCTACGAGCAGTACTTC.

The CDR3 DNA is TGTGCCAGCAGCTTACTCAGGACAGGGTGGTCGAATGAAAAACTGTTTTTT. This codes for CASSLLRTGWSNEKLFF. The V call is TRBV7-9, the J call TRBJ1-4; 8 bases align to TRBD1. Germline lookup yields CDR1 SEHNR and CDR2 FQNEAQ (reference sequence). The CDR3 extends over 17 amino acids. With 2 bases clipped from V and 5 bases from J, the junction kept 10 bases outside the gene matches.

The CDR3 spells CAWSVRRLAGDKNTGELFF. The CDR3 nucleotides are TGTGCCTGGAGTGTACGCAGACTAGCGGGGGATAAAAACACCGGGGAGCTGTTTTTT. The chain carries TRBV30 and TRBJ2-2; TRBD2 matches 12 bases. The CDR3 loop spans 19 amino acids. J gave up 2 bases and V 0 bases, and 10 bases lay outside the gene matches. Germline V lookup: CDR1 GTSNPN, CDR2 SVGIG (reference sequence).

The genes are TRBV30 and TRBJ1-2, with a tentative D call TRBD1 (6 bases). The length of the CDR3 is 16 residues. Trimming shortened V by 0 bases and J by 2 bases, and 16 bases separated the two germline ends. Per the germline V gene, CDR1 is GTSNPN and CDR2 is SVGIG (reference sequence). The CDR3 reads CAWSVASGAGNYGYTF. The CDR3 region has the DNA TGTGCCTGGAGTGTAGCCTCAGGGGCAGGCAACTATGGCTACACCTTC.

The chain couples TRBV6-5 to TRBJ2-3; D remains unclear. The germline gives CDR1 MNHEY, CDR2 SVGAGI. Trimming left V 5 bases short and J 6 bases short, with 15 bases between. The CDR3 consists of 14 residues. CDR3 residues: CASSELLQQDTQYF. CDR3 DNA sequence: TGTGCCAGCAGTGAGCTCCTACAACAGGATACGCAGTATTTT.

The rearrangement links TRBV19 to TRBJ2-7, with 7 bases fitting TRBD2. The CDR3 loop spans 18 amino acids. Germline V gene sequence: CDR1 LNHDA, CDR2 SQIVND (reference sequence). V dropped 2 bases and J dropped 2; count of bases not matched to a gene: 15. CDR3 DNA: TGTGCCAGTAGTATAACGGTTGTGGCGGCTAGCGGAACCTACGAGCAGTACTTC. Translated, it gives CASSITVVAASGTYEQYF.

This sequence joins TRBV27 and TRBJ2-7; D possibly corresponds to TRBD1 (6 bases). V was clipped by 2 bases and J by 5 bases, with 13 bases between them. The CDR3 consists of 14 residues. Per germline, CDR1 MNHEY and CDR2 SMNVEV (reference sequence). The DNA of the CDR3 is TGTGCCAGCAGTTTAACCTGGGCAGGGGACGAGCAGTACTTC. It translates to CASSLTWAGDEQYF.

The CDR3 loop reads CASSVDHLGGAGSGMNTEAFF. CDR3 nucleotide sequence: TGTGCCAGCAGCGTAGACCACTTAGGGGGGGCAGGCTCCGGAATGAACACTGAAGCTTTCTTT. V is TRBV9 and J is TRBJ1-1; a weak D match, TRBD1 (6 bases). Germline lookup yields CDR1 SGDLS and CDR2 YYNGEE. V was pared by 0 bases and J by 0 bases, with 27 bases between. This CDR3 has 21 residues.

This clone was detected a few times. J is TRBJ2-2 and V is TRBV6-1; 7 bases are a match to TRBD1. V trimming: 10 bases; J trimming: 0 bases; junction bases outside the gene matches: 2. Germline V lookup: CDR1 MNHNS, CDR2 SASEGT. This CDR3 spans 13 amino acids. CDR3 DNA: TGTGCCAACAGGGGCACGAACACCGGGGAGCTGTTTTTT. Amino acids: CANRGTNTGELFF.

This clone was counted a single time. This chain joins TRBV5-4 and TRBJ2-1, with D unresolved. Germline assignment: CDR1 SGHNT and CDR2 YYREEE (reference sequence). V was pared by 9 bases and J by 0 bases, with 4 bases between. This CDR3 has 11 residues. CDR3 loop: CAIHSYNEQFF. Written as DNA, the CDR3 is TGTGCCATCCACTCCTACAATGAGCAGTTCTTC.

In DNA form, the CDR3 reads TGTGCCATCAGTGAGTCGGACAGGACGATTATCGGCTACACCTTC. The encoded protein is CAISESDRTIIGYTF. V usage is TRBV10-3 and J usage is TRBJ1-2; 7 bases are a match to TRBD1. CDR3 length equals 15 residues. With V trimmed by 0 bases and J by 8 bases, 9 bases remained unmatched. CDR1 is ENHRY and CDR2 is SYGVKD in the germline V gene.

The V and J genes are TRBV28 and TRBJ1-5; D perhaps matches TRBD1 (6 bases). Germline V gene lookup returns CDR1 MDHEN and CDR2 SYDVKM. The V and J ends lost 5 bases and 0 bases respectively, with 17 bases between them. This CDR3 is 17 amino acids long. The DNA for the CDR3 is TGTGCCAGCAGTCAAACAGGGATGTGGGATAGCAATCAGCCCCAGCATTTT. Protein: CASSQTGMWDSNQPQHF. The complete variable domain, with remaining parts taken from reference TRBV28 and TRBJ1-5, reads DVKVTQSSRYLVKRTGEKVFLECVQDMDHENMFWYRQDPGLGLRLIYFSYDVKMKEKGDIPEGYSVSREKKERFSLILESASTNQTSMYLCASSQTGMWDSNQPQHFGDGTRLSIL.

This rearrangement joins TRBV2 to TRBJ1-1; 8 positions agree with TRBD1. The CDR3 has 13 residues. Germline assignment: CDR1 SNHLY and CDR2 FYNNEI. The V and J ends lost 7 bases and 5 bases, in that order; junction bases with no gene match: 6. CDR3 in DNA: TGTGCCAGCAAACAGGGGGGTGGTACTGAAGCTTTCTTT. Translation gives CASKQGGGTEAFF.

The gene calls are TRBV4-1 and TRBJ2-3, with 11 bases that match TRBD2. Germline CDR1 is MGHRA and CDR2 is YSYEKL. CDR3 length: 17 residues. J gave up 3 bases and V 2 bases, and 7 bases lay outside the gene matches. The CDR3 region is CASSQHVAGGMTDTQYF. CDR3 coding DNA: TGCGCCAGCAGCCAACATGTAGCGGGGGGGATGACAGATACGCAGTATTTT.

The chain recombines TRBV7-2 with TRBJ1-5; D may be TRBD1 (5 bases). This CDR3 contains 15 residues. Trimming left V 3 bases short and J 2 bases short, with 11 bases between. Germline loops: CDR1 SGHTA, CDR2 FQGNSA. The DNA for the CDR3 is TGTGCCAGCAGCTTGACTCCGGGGGGCAATCAGCCCCAGCATTTT. Its protein is CASSLTPGGNQPQHF.